The rows below give T cell receptor beta chains drawn from one sample of a study of tumor and adjacent non-tumor tissue in lung cancer. Each CDR3 protein is one row after TCRdb ran MiXCR on the multiplex PCR reads. Seen here are more than 35,000 distinct CDR3 sequences, around 62% observed once, and the top ten hold 19%. The sample comprised distant non-tumor lung tissue. The receptor source for this set is a woman between 35 and 50 years old with non-small cell lung cancer. The CDR3 runs from the conserved cysteine through the conserved F or W. Fields, in order: D gene, CDR3 length, V gene, J gene, clone size, CDR3 protein, CDR3 DNA. A D gene is named only where the DNA matches it firmly. Size is omitted from some rows. Given values are once, few, many or a class for expanded clones.

NA	15	TRBV28	TRBJ1-5	few	CASSSGRISNQPQHF	TGTGCCAGCAGTTCTGGCAGGATCAGCAATCAGCCCCAGCATTTT
NA	15	TRBV12-3/TRBV12-4	TRBJ1-5	many	CASSSDRINNQPQHF	TGTGCCAGCAGTTCCGACAGGATTAACAATCAGCCCCAGCATTTT
NA	16	TRBV7-9	TRBJ2-1	many	CASSSIFVTERDEQFF	TGTGCCAGCAGCTCTATTTTTGTGACAGAGCGCGATGAGCAGTTCTTC
NA	12	TRBV12-3/TRBV12-4	TRBJ1-5	NA	CTSSSGTLPQHF	TGTACCAGCAGTTCAGGGACGCTGCCCCAGCATTTT
TRBD1	15	TRBV29-1	TRBJ2-6	once	CSVAQGLTGAKVPTF	TGCAGCGTTGCACAGGGGCTGACTGGGGCCAAGGTCCCGACTTTC
NA	13	TRBV29-1	TRBJ1-1	NA	CTVEGEWGTEAFF	TGCACCGTTGAAGGGGAGTGGGGCACTGAAGCTTTCTTT
NA	18	TRBV6-5	TRBJ2-6	NA	CASGYSLLRGFGTNVLTF	TGTGCCAGCGGTTACTCCCTCTTAAGGGGATTCGGGACCAACGTCCTGACTTTC
TRBD2	13	TRBV11-2	TRBJ2-7	medium-sized	CASSRDYRYEQYF	TGTGCCAGCAGCCGGGACTACCGATACGAGCAGTACTTC
TRBD2	14	TRBV5-6	TRBJ2-3	many	CASSTGLVLDTQYF	TGTGCCAGCAGCACCGGACTAGTGTTAGATACGCAGTATTTT
TRBD2	18	TRBV7-2	TRBJ2-1	many	CASSLELAGGPGNNEQFF	TGTGCCAGCAGCTTAGAACTAGCGGGAGGGCCAGGGAACAATGAGCAGTTCTTC
NA	17	TRBV14	TRBJ2-3	NA	CPSSQDAGIDGTDTQYF	TGTCCCAGTAGCCAAGACGCGGGAATTGATGGCACAGATACGCAATATTTT
TRBD2	14	TRBV18	TRBJ2-7	NA	CASSPRLARYEQYF	TGTGCCAGCTCACCCCGACTAGCGAGATACGAGCAGTACTTC
NA	16	TRBV21-1	TRBJ1-1	NA	CASSRGLIFSNTVAFF	TGTGCCAGCAGCAGAGGACTCATCTTTTCGAACACTGTAGCTTTCTTT
NA	16	TRBV6-5	TRBJ2-7	NA	CASSYTLGPQGGKQYF	TGTGCCAGCAGTTACACTCTTGGTCCGCAGGGCGGCAAGCAGTACTTC
NA	14	TRBV11-2	TRBJ2-3	once	CASSPPSAADAHYF	TGTGCCAGCAGCCCTCCAAGCGCGGCAGATGCGCACTATTTT
NA	14	TRBV6-5	TRBJ1-1	NA	CVNSSLGRDTEAFF	TGTGTCAACAGCAGCCTGGGGCGGGACACTGAAGCTTTCTTT
NA	13	TRBV28	TRBJ2-7	NA	CASSPADGYEQYF	TGTGCCAGCAGCCCCGCAGACGGCTACGAGCAGTACTTC
NA	13	TRBV10-3	TRBJ1-1	many	CAISDRPGWEAFF	TGTGCCATCAGTGACAGACCGGGGTGGGAAGCTTTCTTT
NA	12	TRBV7-8	TRBJ2-7	many	CASSRWGSEQYF	TGTGCCAGCAGCCGATGGGGGAGCGAGCAGTACTTC
NA	15	TRBV12-3/TRBV12-4	TRBJ2-7	NA	CASSLEFADPYEQYF	TGTGCCAGCAGTTTAGAGTTCGCGGACCCCTATGAGCAGTACTTC
NA	14	TRBV15	TRBJ1-2	NA	CAISRGGVGYGYTF	TGTGCCATCAGCAGAGGGGGGGTCGGCTATGGCTACACCTTC
TRBD1	14	TRBV24-1	TRBJ2-1	NA	CATARQGPWDEQFF	TGTGCCACCGCCCGACAGGGCCCTTGGGATGAGCAGTTCTTC
NA	14	TRBV4-1	TRBJ1-5	once	CACSQGPHDQPQHF	TGCGCCTGCAGCCAAGGACCGCACGATCAGCCCCAGCATTTT
NA	15	TRBV6-6	TRBJ1-3	once	CASSSETTSGSTIYF	TGTGCCAGCAGCTCCGAGACGACCTCTGGAAGCACCATATATTTT
NA	13	TRBV5-6	TRBJ1-1	many	CASSSFERTEAFF	TGTGCCAGCAGCTCCTTCGAGAGGACTGAAGCTTTCTTT
NA	14	TRBV6-1	TRBJ2-5	many	CASSEMTLQETQYF	TGTGCCAGCAGTGAAATGACTCTCCAAGAGACCCAGTACTTC
NA	15	TRBV5-6	TRBJ2-5	many	CASSTLSWALETQYF	TGTGCCAGCAGCACCCTTAGTTGGGCGTTAGAGACCCAGTACTTC
NA	15	TRBV29-1	TRBJ1-2	NA	CSVSDLRGLGYGYTF	TGCAGCGTTTCAGACCTTCGGGGACTGGGATATGGCTACACCTTC
NA	13	TRBV30	TRBJ2-4	NA	CAWSPVERNIRYF	TGTGCCTGGAGTCCGGTAGAACGAAACATTCGGTACTTC
NA	16	TRBV29-1	TRBJ2-1	many	CSVEPSERATHNEQFF	TGCAGCGTTGAACCTAGCGAGAGAGCCACCCACAATGAGCAGTTCTTC
TRBD2	15	TRBV12-3/TRBV12-4	TRBJ2-1	NA	CAGNSSGAPYNEQFF	TGTGCCGGCAATTCCAGCGGGGCCCCCTACAATGAGCAGTTCTTC
TRBD2	15	TRBV11-2	TRBJ2-3	NA	CASSPIAGGTDTQYF	TGTGCCAGTAGCCCAATAGCGGGGGGGACAGATACGCAGTATTTT
NA	16	TRBV5-4	TRBJ1-2	few	CASSLFIGSHNYGYTF	TGTGCCAGCAGCCTTTTTATAGGGTCCCATAACTATGGCTACACCTTC
NA	17	TRBV12-3/TRBV12-4	TRBJ2-3	NA	CANSSISLARVADTQYF	TGTGCCAACAGTTCGATAAGCCTAGCGAGGGTGGCAGATACGCAGTATTTT
TRBD2	14	TRBV11-2	TRBJ2-1	NA	CASSLAGANNEHLF	TGTGCCAGCAGCTTGGCGGGAGCGAACAATGAGCATCTCTTC
NA	14	TRBV10-3	TRBJ2-3	few	CAILGGQSTDSQYF	TGTGCCATCTTAGGCGGGCAGAGCACAGATTCGCAGTATTTT
NA	15	TRBV5-4	TRBJ1-5	NA	CVGSLAGDGNQPQHF	TGTGTCGGCAGCTTGGCGGGGGACGGCAATCAGCCCCAGCATTTT
TRBD1	13	TRBV6-2/TRBV6-3	TRBJ1-2	NA	CASREQGALGCAF	TGTGCCAGCAGGGAACAGGGGGCGCTTGGCTGCGCCTTC
NA	13	TRBV20-1	TRBJ1-2	many	CSARDERGWGYTF	TGCAGTGCTAGAGATGAGAGGGGATGGGGCTACACCTTC
NA	17	TRBV12-3/TRBV12-4	TRBJ2-7	medium-sized	CASSLGQSSQTSYEQYF	TGTGCCAGCAGTTTAGGGCAGTCATCGCAAACCTCCTACGAGCAGTACTTC